These T cell receptor beta chains were read from a single sample in a study of blood T cells in healthy people across ages. TCRdb itself ran the 5' RACE reads through MiXCR, one entry per CDR3 protein. The data hold some 930,000 distinct CDR3 sequences, with about 28% observed a single time. These data were also reused for a study on T cells of mothers and their children.

The source material was blood. The receptor set was obtained from a middle-aged woman in good health. Both conserved end residues are part of each CDR3. The order of the fields is J gene, D gene, clone size, V gene, CDR3 protein, CDR3 DNA. A D gene is named only where the DNA matches it firmly. The size field is filled for only some rows; it gives once, few, many or a size class.

TRBJ2-1	TRBD2	few	TRBV11-2	CASRKLAGVYNEQFF	TGTGCCAGCAGAAAGCTAGCGGGGGTTTACAATGAGCAGTTCTTC
TRBJ1-5	NA	NA	TRBV20-1	CSARDLRGEDQPQHF	TGCAGTGCTAGAGATCTCAGGGGTGAGGATCAGCCCCAGCATTTT
TRBJ1-4	NA	NA	TRBV15	CATSRDPREVKLFF	TGTGCCACCAGCAGAGATCCGCGGGAGGTAAAACTGTTTTTT
TRBJ2-1	NA	few	TRBV4-3	CASSQSRGAEQFF	TGCGCCAGCAGCCAGAGTAGAGGGGCTGAGCAGTTCTTC
TRBJ1-2	NA	many	TRBV7-8	CASSSQQDYGYTF	TGTGCCAGCAGCTCCCAGCAGGACTATGGCTACACCTTC
TRBJ1-1	NA	NA	TRBV20-1	CSARKNMNTEAFF	TGCAGTGCTAGAAAAAACATGAACACTGAAGCTTTCTTT
TRBJ1-2	NA	few	TRBV10-3	CAISDGPHYGYTF	TGTGCCATCAGTGACGGGCCACACTATGGCTACACCTTC
TRBJ2-3	TRBD1	many	TRBV5-6	CASSLARTGGTDTQYF	TGTGCCAGCAGCTTGGCCAGGACAGGGGGCACAGATACGCAGTATTTT
TRBJ2-5	TRBD2	NA	TRBV2	CASTGESGLAGETQYF	TGTGCCAGCACCGGGGAAAGCGGACTAGCGGGAGAGACCCAGTACTTC
TRBJ1-2	NA	NA	TRBV14	CASSQDYRNYGYTF	TGTGCCAGCAGCCAAGATTACAGGAACTATGGCTACACCTTC
TRBJ2-3	TRBD2	few	TRBV5-1	CASSPRGAGTDTQYF	TGCGCCAGCAGCCCCCGGGGAGCGGGGACAGATACGCAGTATTTT
TRBJ1-6	TRBD1	many	TRBV20-1	CSARVTGTNSPLHF	TGCAGTGCTAGAGTGACAGGGACTAATTCACCCCTCCACTTT
TRBJ1-1	NA	many	TRBV7-2	CASSRQKNTEAFF	TGTGCCAGCAGCCGACAGAAGAACACTGAAGCTTTCTTT
TRBJ2-1	NA	NA	TRBV4-1	CASSQARGAPYNEQFF	TGCGCCAGCAGCCAAGCCCGGGGGGCCCCATACAATGAGCAGTTCTTC
TRBJ1-2	TRBD1	many	TRBV5-6	CASSFDRVYTF	TGTGCCAGCAGCTTTGACAGGGTGTACACCTTC
TRBJ2-1	TRBD2	NA	TRBV3-1	CASSPGTSGASYNEQFF	TGTGCCAGCAGCCCAGGGACTAGCGGGGCATCCTACAATGAGCAGTTCTTC
TRBJ2-7	TRBD1	NA	TRBV6-2/TRBV6-3	CASSQGQGVFREQYF	TGTGCCAGCAGCCAGGGACAGGGCGTTTTTCGCGAGCAGTACTTC
TRBJ1-6	TRBD1	many	TRBV27	CASSPTPGQGHSPLHF	TGTGCCAGCAGTCCGACGCCGGGACAGGGACATTCACCCCTCCACTTT
TRBJ1-1	NA	once	TRBV5-1	CASSLYHPNTEAFF	TGCGCCAGCAGCTTGTATCATCCCAACACTGAAGCTTTCTTT
TRBJ2-3	TRBD2	NA	TRBV27	CASSLRGGRSTDTQYF	TGTGCCAGCAGTTTACGGGGGGGACGGAGCACAGATACGCAGTATTTT
TRBJ1-2	NA	NA	TRBV7-9	CASSSPQLGRRIYGYTF	TGTGCCAGCAGCTCCCCCCAGCTCGGGCGGCGGATCTATGGCTACACCTTC
TRBJ2-1	NA	few	TRBV3-1	CASSPRSTGLARNEQFF	TGTGCCAGCAGCCCCCGGTCAACTGGGCTAGCGCGGAATGAGCAGTTCTTC
TRBJ1-6	TRBD1	few	TRBV7-2	CASSPTGKSVNSPLHF	TGTGCCAGCAGCCCGACAGGGAAATCTGTCAATTCACCCCTCCACTTT
TRBJ2-7	NA	once	TRBV12-3/TRBV12-4	CASSYYRPPYEQYF	TGTGCCAGCAGTTACTACAGACCACCCTACGAGCAGTACTTC
TRBJ2-3	NA	many	TRBV7-2	CASSYPERPDTQYF	TGTGCCAGCAGCTATCCGGAGAGGCCAGATACGCAGTATTTT
TRBJ2-6	NA	NA	TRBV7-3	CASSLSGGRPSGANVLTF	TGTGCCAGCAGCTTAAGCGGAGGGCGCCCCTCTGGGGCCAACGTCCTGACTTTC
TRBJ2-1	TRBD2	many	TRBV9	CASGVRGGANEQFF	TGTGCCAGCGGGGTACGCGGGGGGGCCAATGAGCAGTTCTTC
TRBJ2-1	NA	many	TRBV12-3/TRBV12-4	CASSLAWTGDYEQFF	TGTGCCAGCAGTTTAGCCTGGACTGGAGACTATGAGCAGTTCTTC
TRBJ1-1	NA	NA	TRBV12-3/TRBV12-4	CASSLALTAEAFF	TGTGCCAGCAGTTTAGCGCTGACAGCTGAAGCTTTCTTT
TRBJ2-7	NA	many	TRBV20-1	CSAREGGYEQYF	TGCAGTGCTAGGGAGGGCGGATACGAGCAGTACTTC
TRBJ2-7	NA	few	TRBV10-3	CAARADYEQYF	TGTGCCGCACGAGCAGACTACGAGCAGTACTTC
TRBJ2-1	TRBD1	many	TRBV20-1	CSASGTGGQNEQFF	TGCAGTGCTAGCGGGACAGGGGGTCAGAATGAGCAGTTCTTC